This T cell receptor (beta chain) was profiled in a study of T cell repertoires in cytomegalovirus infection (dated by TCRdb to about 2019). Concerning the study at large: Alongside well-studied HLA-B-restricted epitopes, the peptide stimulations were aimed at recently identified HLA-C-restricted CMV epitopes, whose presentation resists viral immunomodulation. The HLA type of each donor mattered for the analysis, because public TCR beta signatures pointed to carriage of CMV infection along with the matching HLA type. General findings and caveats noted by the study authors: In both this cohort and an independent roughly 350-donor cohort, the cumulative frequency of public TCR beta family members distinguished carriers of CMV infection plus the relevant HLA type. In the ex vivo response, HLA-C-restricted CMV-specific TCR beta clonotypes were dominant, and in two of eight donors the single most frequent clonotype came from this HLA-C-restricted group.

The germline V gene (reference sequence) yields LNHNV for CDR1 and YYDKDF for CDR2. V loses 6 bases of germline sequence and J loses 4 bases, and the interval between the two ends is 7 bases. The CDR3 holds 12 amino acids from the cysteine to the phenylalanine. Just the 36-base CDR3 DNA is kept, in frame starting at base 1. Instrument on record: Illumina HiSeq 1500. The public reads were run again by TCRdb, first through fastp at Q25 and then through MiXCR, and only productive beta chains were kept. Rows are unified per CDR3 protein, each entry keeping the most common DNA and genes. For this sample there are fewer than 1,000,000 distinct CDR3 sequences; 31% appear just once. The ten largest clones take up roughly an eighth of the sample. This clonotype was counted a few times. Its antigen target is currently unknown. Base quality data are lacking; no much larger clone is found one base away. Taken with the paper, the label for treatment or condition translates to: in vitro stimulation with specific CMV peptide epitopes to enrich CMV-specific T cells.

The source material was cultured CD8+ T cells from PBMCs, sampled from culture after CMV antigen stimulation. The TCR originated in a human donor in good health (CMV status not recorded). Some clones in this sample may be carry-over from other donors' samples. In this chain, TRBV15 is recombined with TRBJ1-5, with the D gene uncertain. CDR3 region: CATSLINQPQHF. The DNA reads TGTGCCACCAGTCTAATTAATCAGCCCCAGCATTTT.